This TCR beta chain came from a study of vaccination and CD4 T cells after COVID-19. Treatment indicated: approximately 9-day PBMC culture with coronavirus spike peptide pools or control peptides (ViraFEST assay). CDR1 is MNHEY and CDR2 is SMNVEV in the germline V gene (reference sequence). V lost 5 bases and J lost 4; bases outside the gene matches: 6. The CDR3 contains 14 residues. This clonotype was counted a few times. Its antigen is as yet unknown. CD4+ T cells that had been cultured provided DNA sequenced with the Oncomine TCR Beta short-read assay. One entry per CDR3 protein results from TCRdb running MiXCR on the PCR reads. In the table there are 15,000 to 20,000 distinct CDR3 sequences, around 40% of which are singletons.

The sequence came from a human donor who received a COVID-19 vaccine. The source material was CD4+ T cells from blood, cultured in vitro, sampled before SARS-CoV-2 vaccination. The V and J genes are TRBV27 and TRBJ1-1; TRBD1 matches 8 bases. This CDR3 is CASSQDRVSTEAFF. CDR3 bases: TGTGCCAGCAGTCAGGACAGGGTAAGCACTGAAGCTTTCTTT.